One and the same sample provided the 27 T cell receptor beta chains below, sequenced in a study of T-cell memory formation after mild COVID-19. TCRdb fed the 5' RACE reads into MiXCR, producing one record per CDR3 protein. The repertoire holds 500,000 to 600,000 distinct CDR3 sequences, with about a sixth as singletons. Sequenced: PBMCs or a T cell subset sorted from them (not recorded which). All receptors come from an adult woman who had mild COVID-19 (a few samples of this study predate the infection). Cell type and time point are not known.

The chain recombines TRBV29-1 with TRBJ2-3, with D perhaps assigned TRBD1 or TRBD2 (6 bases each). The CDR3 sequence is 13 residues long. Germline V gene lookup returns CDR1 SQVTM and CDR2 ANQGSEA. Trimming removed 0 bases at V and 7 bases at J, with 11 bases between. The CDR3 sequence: CSVEEGGHHTQYF. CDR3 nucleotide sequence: TGCAGCGTTGAAGAGGGGGGCCATCATACGCAGTATTTT.

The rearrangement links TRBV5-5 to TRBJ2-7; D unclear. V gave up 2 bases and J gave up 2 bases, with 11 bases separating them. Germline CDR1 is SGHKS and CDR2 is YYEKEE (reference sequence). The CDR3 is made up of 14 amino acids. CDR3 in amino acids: CASSFPRATYEQYF. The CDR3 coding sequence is TGTGCCAGCAGCTTCCCCCGGGCAACCTACGAGCAGTACTTC.

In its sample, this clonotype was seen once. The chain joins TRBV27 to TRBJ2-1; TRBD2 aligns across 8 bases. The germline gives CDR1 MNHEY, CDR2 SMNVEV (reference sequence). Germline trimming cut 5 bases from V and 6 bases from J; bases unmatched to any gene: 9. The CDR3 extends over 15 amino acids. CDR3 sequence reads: CASSPRGLALNEQFF. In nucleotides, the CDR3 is TGTGCCAGCAGTCCTCGTGGACTAGCACTCAATGAGCAGTTCTTC.

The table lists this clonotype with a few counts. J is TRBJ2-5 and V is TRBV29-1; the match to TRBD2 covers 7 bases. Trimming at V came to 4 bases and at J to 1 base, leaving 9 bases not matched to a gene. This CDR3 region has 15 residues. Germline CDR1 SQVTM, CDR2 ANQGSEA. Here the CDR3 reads CSVVLSLAVQETQYF. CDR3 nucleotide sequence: TGCAGCGTTGTCCTGAGTCTAGCGGTCCAAGAGACCCAGTACTTC.

The CDR3, as DNA: TGTGCCATCAGTAGGACAGGCGTTAACTATGGCTACACCTTC. Translation gives CAISRTGVNYGYTF. The rearrangement uses TRBV10-3 and TRBJ1-2; 7 bases align to TRBD1. Germline trimming cut 5 bases from V and 1 base from J; bases unmatched to any gene: 4. The length of the CDR3 is 14 residues. Germline values: CDR1 ENHRY, CDR2 SYGVKD.

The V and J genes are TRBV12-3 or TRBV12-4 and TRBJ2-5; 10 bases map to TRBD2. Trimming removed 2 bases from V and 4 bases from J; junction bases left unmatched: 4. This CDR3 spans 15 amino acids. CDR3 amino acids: CASSLTSGMGETQYF. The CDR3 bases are TGTGCCAGCAGTTTAACTAGCGGGATGGGAGAGACCCAGTACTTC.

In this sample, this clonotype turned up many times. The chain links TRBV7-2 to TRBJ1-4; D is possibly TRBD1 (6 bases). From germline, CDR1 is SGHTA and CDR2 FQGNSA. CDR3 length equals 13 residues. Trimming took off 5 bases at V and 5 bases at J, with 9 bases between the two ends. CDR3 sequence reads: CASSVGGNEKLFF. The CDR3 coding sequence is TGTGCCAGCAGCGTAGGGGGGAATGAAAAACTGTTTTTT.

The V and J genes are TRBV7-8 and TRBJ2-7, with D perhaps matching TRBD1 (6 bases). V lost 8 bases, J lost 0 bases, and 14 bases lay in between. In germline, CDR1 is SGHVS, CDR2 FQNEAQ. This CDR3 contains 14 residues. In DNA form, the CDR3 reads TGTGCCAGCTCACGACAGGCGAGCTCCTACGAGCAGTACTTC. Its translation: CASSRQASSYEQYF.

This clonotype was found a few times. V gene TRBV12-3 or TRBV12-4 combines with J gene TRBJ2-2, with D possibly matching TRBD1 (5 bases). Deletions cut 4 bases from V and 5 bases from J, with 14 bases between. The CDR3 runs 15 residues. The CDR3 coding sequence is TGTGCCAGCAGTTCGCAGGGTCTTAGGACCGGGGAGCTGTTTTTT. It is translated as CASSSQGLRTGELFF.

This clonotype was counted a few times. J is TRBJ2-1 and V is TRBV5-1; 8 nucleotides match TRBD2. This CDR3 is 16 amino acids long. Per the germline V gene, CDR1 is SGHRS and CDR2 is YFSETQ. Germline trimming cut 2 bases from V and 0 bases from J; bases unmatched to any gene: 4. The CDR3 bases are TGCGCCAGCAGCTTACGTGGGACTAGCTCCTACAATGAGCAGTTCTTC. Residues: CASSLRGTSSYNEQFF.

As DNA, the CDR3 is TGTGCCAGCAGCCCTTCCGATAGCGGTGACTACAATGAGCAGTTCTTC. This translates into CASSPSDSGDYNEQFF. This sequence joins TRBV4-2 and TRBJ2-1; D may be TRBD2 (6 bases). Germline V gives CDR1 LGHNA, CDR2 YNFKEQ. There are 16 residues in the CDR3. V was shortened by 4 bases and J by 3 bases, with 16 bases between the two germline ends.

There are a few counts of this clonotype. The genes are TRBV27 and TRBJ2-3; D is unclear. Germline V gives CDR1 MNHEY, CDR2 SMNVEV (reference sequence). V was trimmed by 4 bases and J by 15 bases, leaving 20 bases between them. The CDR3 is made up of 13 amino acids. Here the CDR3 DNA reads TGTGCCAGCAGTTCCCGGGTTCCGCCGACCGAATATTTT. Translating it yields CASSSRVPPTEYF.

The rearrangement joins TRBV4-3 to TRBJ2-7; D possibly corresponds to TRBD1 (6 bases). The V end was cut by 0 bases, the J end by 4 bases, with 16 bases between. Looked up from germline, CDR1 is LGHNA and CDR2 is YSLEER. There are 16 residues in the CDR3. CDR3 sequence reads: CASSQERRGSWYEQYF. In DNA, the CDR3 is TGCGCCAGCAGCCAAGAGCGCAGGGGCTCGTGGTACGAGCAGTACTTC.

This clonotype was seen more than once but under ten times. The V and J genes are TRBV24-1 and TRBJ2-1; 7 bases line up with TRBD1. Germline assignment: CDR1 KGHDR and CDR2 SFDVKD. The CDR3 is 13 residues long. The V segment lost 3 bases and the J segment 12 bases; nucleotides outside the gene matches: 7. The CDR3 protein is CATSDPDREGQFF. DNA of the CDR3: TGTGCCACCAGTGATCCCGACAGGGAAGGGCAGTTCTTC.

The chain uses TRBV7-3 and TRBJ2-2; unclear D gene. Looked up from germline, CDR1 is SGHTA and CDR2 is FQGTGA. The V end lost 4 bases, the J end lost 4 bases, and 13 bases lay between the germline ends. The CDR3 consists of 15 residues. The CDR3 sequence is CASSSRRVGTGELFF. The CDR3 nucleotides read TGTGCCAGCAGCTCCCGAAGGGTTGGCACCGGGGAGCTGTTTTTT.

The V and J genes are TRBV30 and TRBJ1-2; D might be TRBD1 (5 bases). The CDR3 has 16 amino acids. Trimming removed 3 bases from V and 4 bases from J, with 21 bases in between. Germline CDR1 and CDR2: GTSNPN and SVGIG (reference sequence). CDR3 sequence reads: CAWRVISWLTGYGYTF. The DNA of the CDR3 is TGTGCCTGGAGAGTGATCTCTTGGTTAACAGGCTATGGCTACACCTTC.

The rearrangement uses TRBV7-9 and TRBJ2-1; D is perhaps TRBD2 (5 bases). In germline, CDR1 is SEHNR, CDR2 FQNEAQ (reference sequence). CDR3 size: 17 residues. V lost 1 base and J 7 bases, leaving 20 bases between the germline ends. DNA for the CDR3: TGTGCCAGCAGCTTAGTGGCGGGCACCGTTTCGGATAATGAGCAGTTCTTC. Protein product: CASSLVAGTVSDNEQFF.

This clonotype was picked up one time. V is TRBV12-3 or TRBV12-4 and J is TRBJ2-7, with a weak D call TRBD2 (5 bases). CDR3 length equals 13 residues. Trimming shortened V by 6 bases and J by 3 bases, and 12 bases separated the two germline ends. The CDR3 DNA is TGTGCCAGCAGCCTCGGGAAATACTACGAGCAGTACTTC. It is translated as CASSLGKYYEQYF.

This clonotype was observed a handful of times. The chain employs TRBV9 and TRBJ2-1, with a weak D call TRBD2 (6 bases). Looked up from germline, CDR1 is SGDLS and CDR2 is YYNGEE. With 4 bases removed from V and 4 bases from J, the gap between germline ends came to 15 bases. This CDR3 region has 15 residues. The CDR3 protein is CASSPYLGTYNEQFF. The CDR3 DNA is TGTGCCAGCAGCCCATATTTAGGGACTTACAATGAGCAGTTCTTC.

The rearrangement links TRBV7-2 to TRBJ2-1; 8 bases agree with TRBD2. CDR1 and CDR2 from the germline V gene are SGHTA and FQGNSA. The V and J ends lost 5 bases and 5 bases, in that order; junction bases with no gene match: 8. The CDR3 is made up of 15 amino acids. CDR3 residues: CASSPQGLGHNEQFF. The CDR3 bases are TGTGCCAGCAGCCCACAGGGACTAGGCCACAATGAGCAGTTCTTC.

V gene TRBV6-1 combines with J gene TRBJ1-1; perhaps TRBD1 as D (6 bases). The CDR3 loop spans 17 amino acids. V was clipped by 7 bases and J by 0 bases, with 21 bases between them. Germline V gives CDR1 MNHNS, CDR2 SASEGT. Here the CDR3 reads CASTSPPGGALNTEAFF. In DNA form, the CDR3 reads TGTGCCAGCACCTCACCCCCGGGGGGGGCCCTGAACACTGAAGCTTTCTTT.

CDR3 nucleotide sequence: TGTGCCAGCAGCTCGCCGGGACAGGGTAAAGATGGCTCATACGAGCAGTACTTC. It encodes CASSSPGQGKDGSYEQYF. The rearrangement links TRBV7-9 to TRBJ2-7; 9 nucleotides match TRBD1. The V and J ends lost 4 bases and 4 bases, in that order; junction bases with no gene match: 17. The CDR3 has 18 residues. Germline-derived CDR1 and CDR2 are SEHNR and FQNEAQ (reference sequence).

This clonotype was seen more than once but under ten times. The CDR3 DNA reads TGCAGTGCTAGAGTCCCCCAATCCACTGAAGCTTTCTTT. It specifies CSARVPQSTEAFF. The chain joins TRBV20-1 to TRBJ1-1; D gene unclear. Germline CDR1 and CDR2: DFQATT and SNEGSKA (reference sequence). Trimming pared 1 base from V and 4 bases from J, leaving 10 bases between. The CDR3 totals 13 residues.

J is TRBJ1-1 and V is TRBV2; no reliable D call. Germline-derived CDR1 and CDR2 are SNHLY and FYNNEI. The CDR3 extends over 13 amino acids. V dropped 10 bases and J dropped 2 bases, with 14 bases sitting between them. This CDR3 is CATHLGFNTEAFF. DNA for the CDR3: TGTGCCACCCATCTGGGATTTAACACTGAAGCTTTCTTT.

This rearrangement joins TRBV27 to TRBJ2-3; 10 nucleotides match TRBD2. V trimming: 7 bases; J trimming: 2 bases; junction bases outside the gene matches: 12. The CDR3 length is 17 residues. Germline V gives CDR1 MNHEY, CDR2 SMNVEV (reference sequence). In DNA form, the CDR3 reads TGTGCCAGCATCGCATGGGCTAGCGGGGGAAACACAGATACGCAGTATTTT. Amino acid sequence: CASIAWASGGNTDTQYF.

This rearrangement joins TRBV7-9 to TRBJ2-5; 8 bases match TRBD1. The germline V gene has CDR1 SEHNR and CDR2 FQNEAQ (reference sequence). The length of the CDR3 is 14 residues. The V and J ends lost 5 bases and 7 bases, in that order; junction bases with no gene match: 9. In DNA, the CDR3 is TGTGCCAGCAGCCACAGGGGGAAAGTAGGGACCCAGTACTTC. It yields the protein CASSHRGKVGTQYF.

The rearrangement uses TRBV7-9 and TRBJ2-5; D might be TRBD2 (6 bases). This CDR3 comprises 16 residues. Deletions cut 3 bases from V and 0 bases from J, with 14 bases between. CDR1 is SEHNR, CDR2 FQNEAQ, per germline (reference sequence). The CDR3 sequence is CASSLFPGLYQETQYF. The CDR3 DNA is TGTGCCAGCAGCTTGTTCCCGGGACTGTACCAAGAGACCCAGTACTTC.